Following are 29 T cell receptor beta chains from one sample sequenced in a study of blood T cell repertoires in COVID-19. Using immunoSEQ multiplex PCR, the repertoire was profiled, and TCRdb retains in-frame clones only, with some absent. The top ten hold approximately 1.3% of the sample, which has about 220,000 clones, approximately 83% seen once. Sequencing was performed on PBMCs or T cells enriched from blood (not recorded which). All receptors come from a woman in her forties with acute COVID-19.

The chain joins TRBV2 to TRBJ2-7, with 7 positions matching TRBD2. The germline CDR1 and CDR2 sequences are SNHLY and FYNNEI. The J segment lost 6 bases and the V segment lost 11 bases, leaving 10 bases of the junction unmatched. CDR3 length: 12 amino acids. The CDR3 DNA reads as TGTGCCTCGGGGCGGGAGCCTATCGAGCAGTACTTC. Translating it yields CASGREPIEQYF.

The genes are TRBV9 and TRBJ2-7; D possibly corresponds to TRBD1 (5 bases). This CDR3 has 14 amino acids. The V end was cut by 2 bases, the J end by 2 bases, with 11 bases between. The germline V gene encodes CDR1 SGDLS and CDR2 YYNGEE. The CDR3 nucleotides read TGTGCCAGCAGCGTGAGTATGGGGCCCTACGAGCAGTACTTC. It yields the protein CASSVSMGPYEQYF.

This chain joins TRBV20-1 and TRBJ2-1, with a tentative D call TRBD2 (6 bases). CDR1 is DFQATT, CDR2 SNEGSKA, per germline (reference sequence). The CDR3 contains 10 residues. The germline V and J ends were trimmed by 5 bases and 13 bases, with 12 bases remaining between them. In nucleotides, the CDR3 is TGCAGTGCTGGCGACGGGGGACAGTTCTTC. Residues: CSAGDGGQFF.

V usage is TRBV7-9 and J usage is TRBJ2-3; TRBD2 aligns across 10 bases. V shed 3 bases, J shed 0 bases, and the junction held 0 bases outside the gene matches. The CDR3 runs 15 residues. Germline CDR1 reads SEHNR; CDR2 reads FQNEAQ (reference sequence). The CDR3 loop is CASSLTSGSTDTQYF. The CDR3 DNA reads TGTGCCAGCAGCTTGACTAGCGGGAGCACAGATACGCAGTATTTT.

The genes are TRBV4-2 and TRBJ2-1; TRBD2 matches at 11 bases. CDR1 is LGHNA, CDR2 YNFKEQ, per germline. The length of the CDR3 is 16 residues. The junction had 8 bases not matched to a gene; V was cut back by 1 base and J by 9 bases. The CDR3 is CASSQALAGGNGEQFF. In nucleotides, the CDR3 is TGTGCCAGCAGCCAAGCCCTAGCGGGAGGTAATGGTGAGCAGTTCTTC.

This CDR3 is CASNAGQSNQPQHF. DNA of the CDR3: TGTGCCAGCAATGCGGGACAGAGCAATCAGCCCCAGCATTTT. The rearrangement joins TRBV6-5 to TRBJ1-5, with TRBD1 matching over 7 bases. V lost 7 bases to trimming and J lost 1 base; unmatched junction nucleotides: 4. Per the germline V gene, CDR1 is MNHEY and CDR2 is SVGAGI. CDR3 size: 14 residues.

V usage is TRBV6-5 and J usage is TRBJ2-7; the match to TRBD2 covers 9 bases. CDR3 size: 16 residues. CDR1 is MNHEY and CDR2 is SVGAGI in the germline V gene. The ends lost 0 bases at V and 6 bases at J; junction bases unmatched: 9. CDR3 DNA sequence: TGTGCCAGCAGTTACTCTTTTTCTAGCGGGGAAGTCGAGCAGTACTTC. Protein: CASSYSFSSGEVEQYF.

J is TRBJ2-1 and V is TRBV27, with 9 nucleotides matching TRBD2. In germline, CDR1 is MNHEY, CDR2 SMNVEV (reference sequence). CDR3 length: 15 residues. After removal of 7 bases from V and 6 bases from J, the junction contained 10 bases not matched to a gene. DNA for the CDR3: TGTGCCAGCAACGCCGCCGGGACTAGCATCAATGAGCAGTTCTTC. It encodes CASNAAGTSINEQFF.

The V and J genes are TRBV21-1 and TRBJ2-4; the table's D call of TRBD1 was not tested on the DNA. TRBV21-1 is tagged as a pseudogene. This CDR3 comprises 18 residues. The CDR3 is CASSKTHKGDNQGNIQYF. The DNA for the CDR3 is TGTGCCAGCAGCAAAACTCACAAGGGAGACAACCAGGGGAACATTCAGTACTTC.

As to this clone: Other nucleotide sequences in the sample specify the same CDR3. The chain couples TRBV7-9 to TRBJ2-7; TRBD1 agrees at 7 bases. J was trimmed by 2 bases and V by 1 base; bases with no gene match: 2. This CDR3 spans 14 amino acids. Germline CDR1 and CDR2: SEHNR and FQNEAQ (reference sequence). The CDR3 DNA is TGTGCCAGCAGCTTAGGACAGGGAGCCTACGAGCAGTACTTC. It encodes CASSLGQGAYEQYF. Supplemented by reference TRBV7-9 and TRBJ2-7, the full variable domain reads DTGVSQNPRHKITKRGQNVTFRCDPISEHNRLYWYRQTLGQGPEFLTYFQNEAQLEKSRLLSDRFSAERPKGSFSTLEIQRTEQGDSAMYLCASSLGQGAYEQYFGPGTRLTVT.

This clone turned up a few times. This chain joins TRBV19 and TRBJ2-2; weak D call: TRBD1 (5 bases). CDR3 length equals 15 residues. CDR1 and CDR2 from the germline V gene are LNHDA and SQIVND (reference sequence). V lost 3 bases and J 0 bases, leaving 8 bases between the germline ends. As DNA, the CDR3 is TGTGCCAGTAGTATTAGACAGACGAACACCGGGGAGCTGTTTTTT. Its translation: CASSIRQTNTGELFF.

This clone appeared a few times. The chain uses TRBV10-1 and TRBJ2-2; D may be TRBD1 (6 bases). Trimming removed 5 bases from V and 3 bases from J, with 7 bases in between. This CDR3 is built from 13 residues. The germline V gene has CDR1 WNHNN and CDR2 SYGVQD (reference sequence). This chain's CDR3 is CASSRQDTGELFF. The CDR3 nucleotides read TGCGCCAGCAGTCGACAGGACACCGGGGAGCTGTTTTTT.

The chain employs TRBV10-2 and TRBJ2-7; D is unclear. This CDR3 is 14 amino acids long. V lost 2 bases, J lost 6 bases, and 14 bases lay in between. Germline V gene sequence: CDR1 WSHSY, CDR2 SAAADI. The CDR3 DNA reads TGCGCCAGCAGTGAGAAACGGTTCCCTCCCGAGCAGTACTTC. It translates to CASSEKRFPPEQYF.

V usage is TRBV5-1 and J usage is TRBJ1-6; 11 nucleotides align to TRBD1. Trimming took 4 bases from V and 10 from J; bases not matched to a gene: 4. CDR1 SGHRS and CDR2 YFSETQ come from the germline V gene. The CDR3 totals 14 residues. The CDR3 DNA reads as TGCGCCAGCAGCACGGGACAGGGGGGATCACCCCTCCACTTT. Its protein product is CASSTGQGGSPLHF.

The gene calls are TRBV28 and TRBJ1-3; TRBD1 might be the D (6 bases). The CDR3 has 15 residues. The V end was cut by 5 bases, the J end by 6 bases, with 17 bases between. Germline CDR1 and CDR2: MDHEN and SYDVKM. CDR3 region: CASSPIGQGSNTIYF. The CDR3, as DNA: TGTGCCAGCAGTCCCATCGGTCAGGGGTCAAACACCATATATTTT.

CDR3 sequence: CADKTGASTYEQYF. The CDR3 DNA sequence: TGTGCCGACAAAACAGGGGCATCAACGTACGAGCAGTACTTC. The chain recombines TRBV2 with TRBJ2-7; TRBD1 matches at 7 bases. This CDR3 contains 14 residues. The V segment lost 11 bases and the J segment 4 bases; nucleotides outside the gene matches: 14. The germline gives CDR1 SNHLY, CDR2 FYNNEI. The full variable domain, with the rest looked up from reference TRBV2 and TRBJ2-7, is EPEVTQTPSHQVTQMGQEVILRCVPISNHLYFYWYRQILGQKVEFLVSFYNNEISEKSEIFDDQFSVERPDGSNFTLKIRSTKLEDSAMYFCADKTGASTYEQYFGPGTRLTVT.

This chain connects TRBV28 to TRBJ1-6; D may be TRBD1 (6 bases). The V and J ends lost 5 bases and 5 bases respectively, with 10 bases between them. This CDR3 spans 14 amino acids. Germline-derived CDR1 and CDR2 are MDHEN and SYDVKM. The CDR3 DNA sequence: TGTGCCAGCAGTCCCCGACAGGATAATTCACCCCTCCACTTT. It codes for CASSPRQDNSPLHF.

The chain recombines TRBV5-5 with TRBJ2-7; 12 nucleotides align to TRBD1. There are 14 residues in the CDR3. CDR1 and CDR2 from the germline V gene are SGHKS and YYEKEE (reference sequence). Trimming removed 4 bases from V and 6 bases from J; junction bases left unmatched: 5. As DNA, the CDR3 is TGTGCCAGCAGCCCGGGACAGGGGGCTCTCGAGCAGTACTTC. This encodes CASSPGQGALEQYF.

The chain joins TRBV23-1 to TRBJ1-1; D may be TRBD1 (5 bases). TRBV23-1 is designated an ORF whose function remains uncertain. Trimming stripped 7 bases from V and 3 bases from J, with 18 bases between. The length of the CDR3 is 15 residues. Here the CDR3 DNA reads TGCGCCAGCATCCGGGGGTTGGGGAGGGACACTGAAGCTTTCTTT. Its protein is CASIRGLGRDTEAFF.

This clone has just one count. The genes are TRBV15 and TRBJ1-2, with D possibly matching TRBD1 (5 bases). The V end lost 5 bases, the J end lost 9 bases, and 22 bases lay between the germline ends. This CDR3 has 15 residues. From germline, CDR1 is LNHNV and CDR2 YYDKDF (reference sequence). In DNA form, the CDR3 reads TGTGCCACCAGCGGGGCCGGCGAAGGGAGGCTTCGCTACACCTTC. Residues: CATSGAGEGRLRYTF.

This chain uses TRBV3-1 (or the pseudogene TRBV3-2) with TRBJ1-3; 8 positions agree with TRBD1. Germline V lookup: CDR1 LGHDT, CDR2 YNNKEL (reference sequence). This CDR3 contains 16 residues. J lost 2 bases, V lost 3 bases, and 6 bases had no gene match. CDR3 bases: TGTGCCAGCAGCCAGGACACAGGGGGGGCTGGAAACACCATATATTTT. This encodes CASSQDTGGAGNTIYF.

The chain employs TRBV14 and TRBJ2-7, with D unclear. The CDR3 sequence is 14 residues long. Germline V gene lookup returns CDR1 SGHDN and CDR2 FVKESK. V lost 1 base to trimming and J lost 1 base, with 8 bases between them. The CDR3 nucleotides are TGTGCCAGCAGCCAAGGACTCCTTTCCTACGAGCAGTACTTC. It yields the protein CASSQGLLSYEQYF. Using reference TRBV14 and TRBJ2-7 for the parts outside the CDR3, the full variable domain is EAGVTQFPSHSVIEKGQTVTLRCDPISGHDNLYWYRRVMGKEIKFLLHFVKESKQDESGMPNNRFLAERTGGTYSTLKVQPAELEDSGVYFCASSQGLLSYEQYFGPGTRLTVT.

The chain is built from TRBV28 and TRBJ2-2; TRBD1 matches at 7 bases. CDR3 length: 15 amino acids. Germline CDR1 reads MDHEN; CDR2 reads SYDVKM. V gave up 9 bases and J gave up 8 bases; unmatched junction bases: 15. CDR3 region: CASQSYTQGSGELFF. The CDR3 nucleotides read TGTGCCAGTCAAAGTTACACACAGGGGTCTGGGGAGCTGTTTTTT.

The J gene is TRBJ1-2, the V gene TRBV7-8, with D hard to call. This CDR3 is built from 13 residues. Per the germline V gene, CDR1 is SGHVS and CDR2 is FQNEAQ. Trimming took off 7 bases at V and 2 bases at J, with 11 bases between the two ends. CDR3 bases: TGTGCCAGCACTCCCGGCGGCAACTATGGCTACACCTTC. Translation: CASTPGGNYGYTF.

V usage is TRBV2 and J usage is TRBJ1-6; TRBD1 matches 7 bases. Losses at the gene ends were 7 bases for V and 5 bases for J; bases not matched to a gene: 2. CDR3 length: 13 amino acids. In germline, CDR1 is SNHLY, CDR2 FYNNEI. The CDR3 region has the DNA TGTGCCAGCATTGACAGGGATAATTCACCCCTCCACTTT. It encodes CASIDRDNSPLHF.

The chain joins TRBV5-4 to TRBJ2-6, with TRBD1 identical over 7 bases. The CDR3 contains 17 residues. Germline assignment: CDR1 SGHNT and CDR2 YYREEE (reference sequence). After removal of 4 bases from V and 1 base from J, the junction contained 8 bases not matched to a gene. Written as DNA, the CDR3 is TGTGCCAGCAGCCCAAGGGGGCGTCTGTCTGGGGCCAACGTCCTGACTTTC. This gives the protein CASSPRGRLSGANVLTF.

The CDR3: CASSQGRTANGYTF. In DNA, the CDR3 is TGTGCCAGCAGCCAAGGGCGAACAGCTAATGGCTACACCTTC. The chain uses TRBV3-1 (or the pseudogene TRBV3-2) and TRBJ1-2; D is unclear. The CDR3 consists of 14 residues. The germline V and J ends were trimmed by 1 base and 6 bases, with 12 bases remaining between them. Germline V gives CDR1 LGHDT, CDR2 YNNKEL (reference sequence).

The chain employs TRBV9 and TRBJ2-7; weak D call: TRBD1 (5 bases). The germline V gene has CDR1 SGDLS and CDR2 YYNGEE. The CDR3 covers 15 residues. V dropped 4 bases and J dropped 6 bases, with 20 bases sitting between them. The CDR3 DNA sequence: TGTGCCAGCAGCAAGGGCAGGGTCGGCACGAGCGAGCAGTACTTC. Translation gives CASSKGRVGTSEQYF.

This clone was seen a handful of times. This rearrangement joins TRBV9 to TRBJ1-2; possibly TRBD1 for D (5 bases). This CDR3 has 15 residues. The ends were cut back, 3 bases at V and 4 bases at J, with 16 bases in the middle. Per germline, CDR1 SGDLS and CDR2 YYNGEE. Here the CDR3 reads CASSARLDTSYGYTF. In nucleotides, the CDR3 is TGTGCCAGCAGCGCCCGTTTGGACACCTCCTATGGCTACACCTTC.